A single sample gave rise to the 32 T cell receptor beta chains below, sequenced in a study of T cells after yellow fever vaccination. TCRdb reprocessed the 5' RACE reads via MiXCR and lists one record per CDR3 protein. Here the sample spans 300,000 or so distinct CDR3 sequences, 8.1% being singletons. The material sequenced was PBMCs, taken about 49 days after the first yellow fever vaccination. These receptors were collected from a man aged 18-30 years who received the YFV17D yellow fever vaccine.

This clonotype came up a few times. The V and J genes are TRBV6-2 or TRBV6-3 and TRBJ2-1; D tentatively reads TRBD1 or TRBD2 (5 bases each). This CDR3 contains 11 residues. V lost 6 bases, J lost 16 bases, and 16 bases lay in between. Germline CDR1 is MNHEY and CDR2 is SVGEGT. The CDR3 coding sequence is TGTGCCAGCAGGTCCGGGACCCCTAGTTTCTTC. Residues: CASRSGTPSFF.

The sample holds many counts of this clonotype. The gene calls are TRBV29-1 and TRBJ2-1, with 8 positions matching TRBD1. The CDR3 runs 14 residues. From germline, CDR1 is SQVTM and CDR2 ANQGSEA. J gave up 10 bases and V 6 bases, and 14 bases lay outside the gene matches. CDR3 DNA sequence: TGCAGCGTCCAAGGACAGGGACAATCAGGGGAGCAGTTCTTC. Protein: CSVQGQGQSGEQFF.

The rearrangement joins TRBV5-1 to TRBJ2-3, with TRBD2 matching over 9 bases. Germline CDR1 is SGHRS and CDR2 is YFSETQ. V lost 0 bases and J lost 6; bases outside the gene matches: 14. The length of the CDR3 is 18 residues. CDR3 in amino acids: CASSLEKRGALDADTQYF. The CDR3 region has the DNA TGCGCCAGCAGCTTGGAGAAGCGGGGGGCGCTCGACGCGGATACGCAGTATTTT.

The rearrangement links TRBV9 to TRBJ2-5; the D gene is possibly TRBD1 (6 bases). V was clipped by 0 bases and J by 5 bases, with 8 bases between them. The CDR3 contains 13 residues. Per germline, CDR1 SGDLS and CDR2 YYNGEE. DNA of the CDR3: TGTGCCAGCAGCGTAGCTCAGGGGGAGACCCAGTACTTC. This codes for CASSVAQGETQYF.

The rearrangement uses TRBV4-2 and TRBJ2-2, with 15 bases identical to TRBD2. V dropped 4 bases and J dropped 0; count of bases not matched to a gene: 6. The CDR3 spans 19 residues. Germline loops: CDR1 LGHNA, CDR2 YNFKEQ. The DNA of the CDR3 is TGTGCCAGCAGCCGACCTGGGACTAGCGGGGGGCCGAACACCGGGGAGCTGTTTTTT. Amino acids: CASSRPGTSGGPNTGELFF.

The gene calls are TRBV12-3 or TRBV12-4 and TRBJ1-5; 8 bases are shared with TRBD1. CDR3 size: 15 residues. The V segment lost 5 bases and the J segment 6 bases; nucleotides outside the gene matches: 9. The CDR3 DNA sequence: TGTGCCAGCAGTCCTAGACAGGGGATGAGTCAGCCCCAGCATTTT. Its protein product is CASSPRQGMSQPQHF.

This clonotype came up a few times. CDR3 in amino acids: CASSYLGRSEAFF. DNA of the CDR3: TGTGCCAGCAGTTACTTGGGACGTTCCGAAGCTTTCTTT. The chain recombines TRBV6-2 or TRBV6-3 with TRBJ1-1; maybe TRBD1 (5 bases). V lost 1 base to trimming and J lost 8 bases, with 11 bases between them. Per germline, CDR1 MNHEY and CDR2 SVGEGT. This CDR3 is built from 13 residues.

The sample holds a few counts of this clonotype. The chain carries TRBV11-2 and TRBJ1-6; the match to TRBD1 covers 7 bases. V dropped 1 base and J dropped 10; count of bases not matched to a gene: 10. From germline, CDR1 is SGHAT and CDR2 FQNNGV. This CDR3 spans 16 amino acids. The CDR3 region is CASSLVRQGVWSPLHF. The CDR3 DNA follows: TGTGCCAGCAGCTTAGTCCGGCAGGGGGTCTGGTCACCCCTCCACTTT. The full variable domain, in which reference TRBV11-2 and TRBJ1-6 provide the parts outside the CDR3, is EAGVAQSPRYKIIEKRQSVAFWCNPISGHATLYWYQQILGQGPKLLIQFQNNGVVDDSQLPKDRFSAERLKGVDSTLKIQPAKLEDSAVYLCASSLVRQGVWSPLHFGNGTRLTVT.

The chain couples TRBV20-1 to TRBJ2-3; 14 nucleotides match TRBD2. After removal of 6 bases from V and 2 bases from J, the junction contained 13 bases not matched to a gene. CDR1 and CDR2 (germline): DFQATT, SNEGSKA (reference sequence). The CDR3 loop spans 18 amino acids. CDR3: CSATGTSGGRSITDTQYF. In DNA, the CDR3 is TGCAGTGCGACAGGGACTAGCGGGGGCCGTTCGATCACAGATACGCAGTATTTT.

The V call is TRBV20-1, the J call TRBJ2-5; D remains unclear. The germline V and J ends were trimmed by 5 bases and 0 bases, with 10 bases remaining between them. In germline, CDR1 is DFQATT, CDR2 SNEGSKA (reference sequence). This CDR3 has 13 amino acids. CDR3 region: CSALGGNQETQYF. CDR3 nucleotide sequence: TGCAGTGCTCTCGGCGGAAACCAAGAGACCCAGTACTTC.

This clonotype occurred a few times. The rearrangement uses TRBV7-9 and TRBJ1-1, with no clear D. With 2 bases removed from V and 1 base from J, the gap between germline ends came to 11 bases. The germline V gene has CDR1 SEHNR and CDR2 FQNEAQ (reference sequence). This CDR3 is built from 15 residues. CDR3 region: CASSLIRERNTEAFF. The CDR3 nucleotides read TGTGCCAGCAGCTTAATAAGGGAGAGGAACACTGAAGCTTTCTTT.

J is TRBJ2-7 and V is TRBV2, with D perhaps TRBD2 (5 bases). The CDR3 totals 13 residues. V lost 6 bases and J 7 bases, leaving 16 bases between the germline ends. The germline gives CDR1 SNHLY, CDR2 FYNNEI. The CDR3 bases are TGTGCCAGCAGGGAGATGACGACGGGGGAGCAGTACTTC. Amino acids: CASREMTTGEQYF.

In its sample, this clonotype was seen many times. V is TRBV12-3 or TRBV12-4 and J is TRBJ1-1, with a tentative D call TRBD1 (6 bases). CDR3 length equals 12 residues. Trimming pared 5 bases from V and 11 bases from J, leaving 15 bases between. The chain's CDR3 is CASSPRTVGAFF. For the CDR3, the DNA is TGTGCCAGCAGTCCAAGGACAGTGGGGGCTTTCTTT.

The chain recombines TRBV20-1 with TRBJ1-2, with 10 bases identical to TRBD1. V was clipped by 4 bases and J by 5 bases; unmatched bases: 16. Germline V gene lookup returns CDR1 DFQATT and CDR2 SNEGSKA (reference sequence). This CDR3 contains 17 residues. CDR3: CSATNRTSDRGRYGYTF. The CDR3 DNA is TGCAGTGCTACGAACCGGACTTCTGACAGGGGGCGATATGGCTACACCTTC.

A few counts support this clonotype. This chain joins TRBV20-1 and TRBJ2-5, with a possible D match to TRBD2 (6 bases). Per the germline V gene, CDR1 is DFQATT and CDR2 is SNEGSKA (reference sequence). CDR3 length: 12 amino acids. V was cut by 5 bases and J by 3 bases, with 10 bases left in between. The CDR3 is CSAGGVKETQYF. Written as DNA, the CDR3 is TGCAGTGCTGGAGGGGTTAAAGAGACCCAGTACTTC.

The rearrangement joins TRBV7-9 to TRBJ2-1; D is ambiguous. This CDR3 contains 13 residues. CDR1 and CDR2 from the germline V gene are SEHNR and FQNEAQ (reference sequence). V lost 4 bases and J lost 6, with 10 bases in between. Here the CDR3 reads CASSSGSGNEQFF. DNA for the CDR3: TGTGCCAGCAGCTCCGGTTCAGGCAATGAGCAGTTCTTC.

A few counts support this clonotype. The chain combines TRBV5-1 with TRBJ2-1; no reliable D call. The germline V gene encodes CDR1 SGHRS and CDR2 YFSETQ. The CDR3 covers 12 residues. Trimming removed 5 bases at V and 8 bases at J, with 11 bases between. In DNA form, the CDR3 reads TGCGCCAGCAGGCTGGGCAGCTATGAGCAGTTCTTC. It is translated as CASRLGSYEQFF.

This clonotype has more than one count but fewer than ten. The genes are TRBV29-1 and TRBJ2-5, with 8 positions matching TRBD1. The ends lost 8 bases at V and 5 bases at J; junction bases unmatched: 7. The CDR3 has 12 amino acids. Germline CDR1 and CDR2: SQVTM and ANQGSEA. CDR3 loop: CSTQGAGETQYF. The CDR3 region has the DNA TGCAGCACCCAGGGGGCTGGGGAGACCCAGTACTTC.

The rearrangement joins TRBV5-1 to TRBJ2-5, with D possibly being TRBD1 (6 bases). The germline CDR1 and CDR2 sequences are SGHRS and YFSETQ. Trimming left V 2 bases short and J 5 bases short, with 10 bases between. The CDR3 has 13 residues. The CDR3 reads CASSFTGSETQYF. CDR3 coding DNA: TGCGCCAGCAGCTTCACAGGGTCCGAGACCCAGTACTTC.

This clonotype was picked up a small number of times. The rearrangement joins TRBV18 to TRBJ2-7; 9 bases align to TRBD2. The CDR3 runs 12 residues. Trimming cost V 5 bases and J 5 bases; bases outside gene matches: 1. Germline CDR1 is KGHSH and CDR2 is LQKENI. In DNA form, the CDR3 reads TGTGCCAGCTCAATAGCGGGGGACGAGCAGTACGTC. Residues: CASSIAGDEQYV.

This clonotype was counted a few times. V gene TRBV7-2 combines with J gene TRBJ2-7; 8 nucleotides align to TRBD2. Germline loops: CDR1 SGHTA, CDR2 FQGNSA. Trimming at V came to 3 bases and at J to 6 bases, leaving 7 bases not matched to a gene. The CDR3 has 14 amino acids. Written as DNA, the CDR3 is TGTGCCAGCAGCTTCGGAGCGGGGGCGGGCGAGCAGTACTTC. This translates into CASSFGAGAGEQYF.

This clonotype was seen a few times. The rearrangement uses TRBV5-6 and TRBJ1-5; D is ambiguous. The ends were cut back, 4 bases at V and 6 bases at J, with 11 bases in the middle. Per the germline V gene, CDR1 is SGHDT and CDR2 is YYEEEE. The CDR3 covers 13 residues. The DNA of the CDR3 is TGTGCCAGCAGCCCGGGGTGGTCTCAGCCCCAGCATTTT. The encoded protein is CASSPGWSQPQHF.

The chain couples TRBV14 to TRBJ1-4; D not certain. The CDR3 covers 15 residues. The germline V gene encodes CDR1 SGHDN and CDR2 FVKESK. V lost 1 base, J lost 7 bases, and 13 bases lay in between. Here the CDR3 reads CASSQGAGLGEKLFF. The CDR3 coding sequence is TGTGCCAGCAGCCAAGGGGCGGGTCTTGGTGAAAAACTGTTTTTT.

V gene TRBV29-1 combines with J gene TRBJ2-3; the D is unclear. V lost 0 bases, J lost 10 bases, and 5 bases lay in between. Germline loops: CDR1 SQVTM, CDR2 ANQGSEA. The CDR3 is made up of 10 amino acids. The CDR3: CSVEDGAQYF. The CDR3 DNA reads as TGCAGCGTTGAAGATGGGGCGCAGTATTTT.

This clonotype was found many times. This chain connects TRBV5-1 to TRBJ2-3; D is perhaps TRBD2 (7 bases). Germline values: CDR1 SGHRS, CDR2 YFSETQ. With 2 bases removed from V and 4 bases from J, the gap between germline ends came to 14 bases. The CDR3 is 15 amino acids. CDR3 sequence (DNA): TGCGCCAGCAGCTTACGCGGGGGCCCGGCAGATACGCAGTATTTT. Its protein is CASSLRGGPADTQYF.

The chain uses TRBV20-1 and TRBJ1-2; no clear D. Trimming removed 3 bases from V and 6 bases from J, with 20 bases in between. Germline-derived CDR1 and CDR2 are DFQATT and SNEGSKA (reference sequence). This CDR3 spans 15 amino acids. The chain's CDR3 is CSASPPGRPGDGYTF. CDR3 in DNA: TGCAGTGCTAGTCCCCCCGGACGGCCTGGGGATGGCTACACCTTC.

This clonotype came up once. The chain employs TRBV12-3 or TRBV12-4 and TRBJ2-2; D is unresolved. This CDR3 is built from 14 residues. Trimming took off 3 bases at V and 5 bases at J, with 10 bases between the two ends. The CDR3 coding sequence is TGTGCCAGCAGTTTCTCGGACGGAACCGGGGAGCTGTTTTTT. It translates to CASSFSDGTGELFF.

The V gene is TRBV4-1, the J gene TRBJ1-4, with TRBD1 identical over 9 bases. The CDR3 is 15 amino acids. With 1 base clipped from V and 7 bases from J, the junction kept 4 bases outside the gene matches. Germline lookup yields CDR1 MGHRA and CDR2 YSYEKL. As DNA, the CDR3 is TGCGCCAGCAGCCAAGGGGGACAGGGTGGTGAAAAACTGTTTTTT. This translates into CASSQGGQGGEKLFF.

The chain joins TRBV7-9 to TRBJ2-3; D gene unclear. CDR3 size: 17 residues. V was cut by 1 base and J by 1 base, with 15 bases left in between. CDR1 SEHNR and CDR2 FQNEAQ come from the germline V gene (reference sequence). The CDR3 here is CASSLVSHSYGTDTQYF. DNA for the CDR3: TGTGCCAGCAGCTTAGTCTCTCACTCTTACGGCACAGATACGCAGTATTTT.

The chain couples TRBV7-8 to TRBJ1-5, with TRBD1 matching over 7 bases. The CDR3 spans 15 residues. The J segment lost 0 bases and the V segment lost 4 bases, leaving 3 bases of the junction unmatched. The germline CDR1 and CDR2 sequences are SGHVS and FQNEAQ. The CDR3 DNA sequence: TGTGCCAGCAGCTGGGGACAGACTAGCAATCAGCCCCAGCATTTT. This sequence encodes CASSWGQTSNQPQHF.

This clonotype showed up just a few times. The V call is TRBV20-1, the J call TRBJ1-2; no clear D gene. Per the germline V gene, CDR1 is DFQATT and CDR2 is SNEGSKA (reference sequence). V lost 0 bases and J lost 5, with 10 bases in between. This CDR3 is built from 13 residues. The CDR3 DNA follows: TGCAGTGCTAGAGACCCTGACGGATATGGCTACACCTTC. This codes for CSARDPDGYGYTF.

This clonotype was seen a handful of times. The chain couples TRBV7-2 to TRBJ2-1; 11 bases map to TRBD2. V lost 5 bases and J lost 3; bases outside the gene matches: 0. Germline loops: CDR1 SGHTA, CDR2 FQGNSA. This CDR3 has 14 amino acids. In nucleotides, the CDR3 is TGTGCCAGCAGCACTAGCGGGGGCTACAATGAGCAGTTCTTC. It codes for CASSTSGGYNEQFF.